The clone carrying this T cell receptor (beta chain) was found a few times. The sample originates from a study of identical twins. TCRdb ran MiXCR on the 5' RACE reads and lists one entry per CDR3 protein. The sample has 1.5 million or so distinct CDR3 sequences, less than 35% seen once. CDR3 size: 16 residues. Germline lookup yields CDR1 SGHTA and CDR2 FQGNSA. V lost 5 bases to trimming and J lost 3 bases; unmatched junction nucleotides: 9. The clonotype was recovered from a newborn girl in good health. The material sequenced was cord blood. V usage is TRBV7-2 and J usage is TRBJ2-1, with 8 bases that match TRBD1. CDR3 nucleotides: TGTGCCAGCAGCCGCAGGGCAGGGGGCAACTACAATGAGCAGTTCTTC. The encoded protein is CASSRRAGGNYNEQFF. Full variable domain (outside the CDR3, taken from reference TRBV7-2 and TRBJ2-1): GAGVSQSPSNKVTEKGKDVELRCDPISGHTALYWYRQSLGQGLEFLIYFQGNSAPDKSGLPSDRFSAERTGGSVSTLTIQRTQQEDSAVYLCASSRRAGGNYNEQFFGPGTRLTVL.